This TCR beta chain is from a study of cytomegalovirus exposure and HLA in healthy donors. Study-wide background: Approximately 81% of a few hundred genotyped donors fell in the Caucasian-associated ancestry cluster.

This clone was seen a single time. Trimming took 8 bases from V and 2 from J, leaving 15 bases between them. Germline CDR1 MDHEN, CDR2 SYDVKM. The CDR3 is 15 residues long. PCR was performed using 60 Vbeta and 13 Jbeta primers. Measured with immunoSEQ multiplex PCR; TCRdb has only the in-frame clones, and not every one. Seen here are approximately 190,000 clones, 65% to 85% observed once, and the top ten hold over 1.5%. The chain combines TRBV28 with TRBJ2-2, with a weak D call TRBD2 (6 bases). Material for sequencing was PBMCs. This receptor was identified in a man in his forties in good health and CMV-seropositive. This chain's CDR3 is CASHAGRQNTGELFF. CDR3 nucleotide sequence: TGTGCCAGCCACGCGGGACGACAAAACACCGGGGAGCTGTTTTTT.